This T cell receptor beta chain was found in a study of blood T cell repertoires in COVID-19. Study-level background: The origin of the acute and convalescent COVID-19 samples was the United States, Italy and Spain.

This CDR3 has 15 residues. CDR1 SGHTS and CDR2 YDEGEE come from the germline V gene. The junction had 3 bases not matched to a gene; V was cut back by 5 bases and J by 0 bases. Authors' data handling: By means of reference gene primer amplification, nucleated cell counts were estimated. Measured with immunoSEQ multiplex PCR; TCRdb has only the in-frame clones, and not every one. V and J calls and clone size are those listed in that table; D and trimming were worked out from the DNA. The data hold about 150,000 clones, with 75% to 90% observed a single time. The rearrangement uses TRBV5-8 and TRBJ2-2; 8 nucleotides line up with TRBD1. This receptor was obtained from a woman aged 40 to 50 with acute or convalescent COVID-19. Sequenced: peripheral blood. The CDR3 reads CASRRTGTNTGELFF. Here the CDR3 DNA reads TGTGCCAGCAGGAGGACAGGGACGAACACCGGGGAGCTGTTTTTT.